The next 6 T cell receptor beta chains were all read from a single sample in a study of radiation and T cells in renal cell carcinoma. Specified time point: baseline pretreatment blood. As to treatment: 15 Gy SBRT to primary tumor, nephrectomy 4 weeks later. Clones were sequenced by immunoSEQ multiplex PCR, and TCRdb holds only the in-frame ones, with some missing. The sample consists of approximately 150,000 clones, approximately 90% of them appearing once. The source was blood, collected from a patient whose treatment included radiotherapy and nephrectomy. Source of these receptors: a woman in her seventies with renal cell carcinoma.

The genes are TRBV6-4 and TRBJ1-2; perhaps TRBD1 as D (5 bases). This CDR3 contains 12 residues. In germline, CDR1 is MRHNA, CDR2 SNTAGT. The V and J ends lost 5 bases and 8 bases respectively, with 12 bases between them. As DNA, the CDR3 is TGTGCCAGCAGTCCAGGGATGGGAGGCTACACCTTC. Protein sequence: CASSPGMGGYTF.

This clone was found a few times. The rearrangement joins TRBV20-1 to TRBJ1-1, with a possible D match to TRBD1 (6 bases). Trimming shortened V by 8 bases and J by 3 bases, and 10 bases separated the two germline ends. The germline V gene encodes CDR1 DFQATT and CDR2 SNEGSKA (reference sequence). The CDR3 has 11 residues. CDR3 loop: CSQGGYTEAFF. In DNA, the CDR3 is TGCAGTCAAGGGGGGTACACTGAAGCTTTCTTT.

This chain joins TRBV7-3 and TRBJ2-5; possibly TRBD1 or TRBD2 for D (6 bases each). CDR3 length equals 13 residues. V was clipped by 2 bases and J by 6 bases, with 10 bases between them. Germline V gene lookup returns CDR1 SGHTA and CDR2 FQGTGA. CDR3 nucleotide sequence: TGTGCCAGCAGCTTAGTGGGGGGCCAGACCCAGTACTTC. Translated: CASSLVGGQTQYF.

The chain links TRBV6-6 to TRBJ1-2; D remains ambiguous. The CDR3 is 14 amino acids. The germline CDR1 and CDR2 sequences are MNHNY and SVGAGI (reference sequence). V was clipped by 5 bases and J by 6 bases, with 16 bases between them. The CDR3 DNA sequence: TGTGCCAGCAGTCCGTCCCCCGGCTTACATGGCTACACCTTC. It translates to CASSPSPGLHGYTF.

The chain uses TRBV27 and TRBJ2-1, with unresolved D. The germline gives CDR1 MNHEY, CDR2 SMNVEV (reference sequence). V was trimmed by 4 bases and J by 3 bases, leaving 7 bases between them. The CDR3 spans 13 residues. CDR3 DNA: TGTGCCAGCAGTTATAGGAACTACAATGAGCAGTTCTTC. Translating gives CASSYRNYNEQFF.

The chain employs TRBV6-6 and TRBJ2-1, with D perhaps given as TRBD1 or TRBD2 (6 bases each). The V end was cut by 2 bases, the J end by 6 bases, with 17 bases between. The CDR3 sequence is 16 residues long. The germline gives CDR1 MNHNY, CDR2 SVGAGI (reference sequence). The CDR3 sequence: CASSYSRDSRGNEQFF. The CDR3, as DNA: TGTGCCAGCAGTTACAGCCGGGACTCCAGGGGCAATGAGCAGTTCTTC.